This TCR beta chain was observed in a study of blood T cell repertoires in COVID-19. Study-wide context: Sample material is recorded as cDNA or gDNA derived from T cells, B-cell-depleted T cells, or PBMCs.

The CDR3 covers 14 residues. Trimming pared 5 bases from V and 3 bases from J, leaving 11 bases between. Germline V CDR1 and CDR2: SEHNR, FQNEAQ (reference sequence). Those who participated ranged in age from about 18 to 95 years and resided in 24 US areas. The assay was immunoSEQ multiplex PCR, and TCRdb's table has in-frame clones only and misses some. This table holds approximately 220,000 clones, roughly four fifths found once. Sequencing input: PBMCs or T cells enriched from blood (not recorded which). The genes are TRBV7-9 and TRBJ1-3, with D possibly TRBD1 on 5 matching bases. The clonotype originates from a woman in her forties who had been exposed to COVID-19. The CDR3 sequence is CASSAGGGGNTIYF. CDR3 bases: TGTGCCAGCAGCGCCGGGGGAGGTGGAAACACCATATATTTT.